A selection of T cell receptor beta chains follows, all from one sample in a study of T cells after yellow fever vaccination. MiXCR, run by TCRdb on the 5' RACE reads, gives a single entry per CDR3 protein. The data contain around 320,000 distinct CDR3 sequences, approximately 12% of them seen just once; the ten biggest clones take up 3.3%. The material was CD4+ T cells sorted from PBMCs, obtained 45 days after the yellow fever booster vaccination. These receptor sequences come from a man aged 18-30 years who received the YFV17D yellow fever vaccine. Each CDR3 is given with its conserved first and last residue. A D gene is named only where the DNA matches it firmly. Size tells how often a clone was seen (once, few, many) or the class of an expanded clone, and some rows leave it out.

V gene	clone size	J gene	D gene	CDR3 protein	CDR3 DNA
TRBV5-1	few	TRBJ2-1	-	CASSLVPGGSYNEQFF	TGCGCCAGCAGCTTGGTTCCCGGGGGCTCCTACAATGAGCAGTTCTTC
TRBV10-3	-	TRBJ2-7	TRBD2	CAISATSGGASSYEQYF	TGTGCCATCTCAGCAACTAGCGGGGGGGCTAGCTCCTACGAGCAGTACTTC
TRBV3-1	-	TRBJ2-4	-	CASSQGVYGKNIQYF	TGTGCCAGCAGCCAAGGGGTGTATGGCAAAAACATTCAGTACTTC
TRBV12-3/TRBV12-4	few	TRBJ2-2	-	CASYRGGTGELFF	TGTGCCAGCTACAGGGGGGGAACCGGGGAGCTGTTTTTT
TRBV30	once	TRBJ2-7	-	CAWSVGPPLSYEQYF	TGTGCCTGGAGTGTAGGTCCGCCTCTCTCCTACGAGCAGTACTTC
TRBV5-4	-	TRBJ2-7	-	CASSLYRETYEQYF	TGTGCCAGCAGCCTTTACAGGGAAACCTACGAGCAGTACTTC
TRBV15	-	TRBJ1-4	-	CATSRDSGWDEKLFF	TGTGCCACCAGCAGAGATTCAGGGTGGGATGAAAAACTGTTTTTT
TRBV12-3/TRBV12-4	few	TRBJ1-5	-	CASSFTGGKQPQHF	TGTGCCAGCAGTTTTACGGGGGGCAAGCAGCCCCAGCATTTT
TRBV12-3/TRBV12-4	few	TRBJ2-1	TRBD2	CASSANPGTSGHNEQFF	TGTGCCAGCAGCGCTAACCCTGGGACTAGCGGGCACAATGAGCAGTTCTTC
TRBV24-1	few	TRBJ2-3	TRBD1	CATSDHRTGSVDTQYF	TGTGCCACCAGTGACCACAGGACAGGATCCGTGGATACGCAGTATTTT
TRBV4-3	-	TRBJ2-4	TRBD2	CASSQARGLDYKNIQYF	TGCGCCAGCAGCCAAGCCCGGGGACTAGACTACAAAAACATTCAGTACTTC
TRBV7-2	many	TRBJ1-2	TRBD1	CASSPGTGGRGYTF	TGTGCCAGCAGTCCGGGGACAGGGGGACGAGGCTACACCTTC
TRBV7-2	-	TRBJ2-2	-	CASSPPVAGELFF	TGTGCCAGCAGCCCGCCGGTTGCCGGGGAGCTGTTTTTT
TRBV7-9	-	TRBJ2-3	-	CASSSLEDTQYF	TGTGCCAGCAGCTCCTTAGAAGATACGCAGTATTTT
TRBV10-3	few	TRBJ2-5	-	CAISEYQGETQYF	TGTGCCATCAGTGAGTACCAAGGAGAGACCCAGTACTTC
TRBV24-1	-	TRBJ1-2	-	CATSDSLGAGYTF	TGTGCCACCAGTGATTCATTGGGGGCTGGCTACACCTTC
TRBV11-2	few	TRBJ1-6	-	CASSLRRQVSYNSPLHF	TGTGCCAGCAGCCTAAGACGGCAGGTCTCCTATAATTCACCCCTCCACTTT
TRBV14	-	TRBJ1-6	-	CASSYRDSYNSPLHF	TGTGCCAGCAGTTACAGGGACTCCTATAATTCACCCCTCCACTTT
TRBV7-8	few	TRBJ1-5	TRBD1	CASSLLSGGQGQPQHF	TGTGCCAGCAGCTTACTCTCTGGGGGACAGGGACAGCCCCAGCATTTT
TRBV19	few	TRBJ2-4	TRBD1	CASRRPGTGADIQYF	TGTGCCAGTAGACGTCCCGGGACAGGGGCAGACATTCAGTACTTC
TRBV4-1	few	TRBJ2-3	-	CASSQGAARRSTDTQYF	TGCGCCAGCAGCCAAGGAGCTGCTCGTCGGAGCACAGATACGCAGTATTTT
TRBV12-3/TRBV12-4	-	TRBJ2-2	-	CASSLNRAVGELFF	TGTGCCAGCAGTTTGAACAGGGCCGTCGGGGAGCTGTTTTTT
TRBV7-9	-	TRBJ2-3	-	CASSLGSGAGHRDTQYF	TGTGCCAGCAGCTTAGGCTCAGGCGCGGGCCATAGAGATACGCAGTATTTT
TRBV29-1	many	TRBJ1-2	TRBD1	CSVDRGHYGYTF	TGCAGCGTTGACAGGGGGCATTATGGCTACACCTTC
TRBV19	few	TRBJ1-1	-	CASSIDLFGGGSAEAFF	TGTGCCAGTAGTATAGATCTATTTGGGGGAGGTTCGGCTGAAGCTTTCTTT
TRBV28	-	TRBJ1-1	-	CASSYRIEAFF	TGTGCCAGCAGTTATAGGATTGAAGCTTTCTTT
TRBV9	few	TRBJ1-2	-	CASSSTRTALRERYTF	TGTGCCAGCAGCTCGACAAGGACAGCCTTACGGGAACGCTACACCTTC
TRBV14	-	TRBJ2-2	-	CASSSNWPAGELFF	TGTGCCAGCAGCTCCAATTGGCCCGCCGGGGAGCTGTTTTTT
TRBV4-3	many	TRBJ2-5	-	CASSHQQQETQYF	TGCGCCAGCAGCCACCAACAGCAAGAGACCCAGTACTTC
TRBV24-1	-	TRBJ2-1	-	CATSGSGNSYNEQFF	TGTGCCACCAGTGGCTCAGGGAACTCCTACAATGAGCAGTTCTTC
TRBV5-1	few	TRBJ2-5	TRBD1	CASTPREGAVETQYF	TGCGCCAGCACCCCTCGTGAGGGGGCGGTGGAGACCCAGTACTTC
TRBV5-1	few	TRBJ2-5	-	CASHLGGRETQYF	TGCGCCAGCCATCTAGGGGGTCGGGAGACCCAGTACTTC
TRBV20-1	few	TRBJ2-6	-	CSARPFGFSGANVLTF	TGCAGTGCTAGACCATTTGGGTTCTCTGGGGCCAACGTCCTGACTTTC
TRBV30	many	TRBJ1-1	-	CAWSVQGSAFF	TGTGCCTGGAGTGTTCAGGGATCGGCTTTCTTT
TRBV6-4	few	TRBJ1-5	-	CASKFNQPQHF	TGTGCCAGCAAATTTAATCAGCCCCAGCATTTT
TRBV7-2	-	TRBJ1-1	-	CASSVEPNTEAFF	TGTGCCAGCAGTGTTGAACCTAACACTGAAGCTTTCTTT
TRBV5-5	few	TRBJ1-2	-	CASRLGGQIGGYTF	TGTGCCAGCAGACTCGGAGGCCAAATTGGAGGCTACACCTTC
TRBV4-3	-	TRBJ2-5	TRBD1	CASSQTGQGGETQYF	TGCGCCAGCAGCCAGACGGGACAGGGGGGAGAGACCCAGTACTTC
TRBV28	-	TRBJ2-2	-	CASSLTRGANTGELFF	TGTGCCAGCAGTTTAACCCGGGGCGCGAACACCGGGGAGCTGTTTTTT
TRBV6-6	-	TRBJ1-1	TRBD1	CASSYTGTGGTEAFF	TGTGCCAGCAGTTACACCGGGACAGGGGGAACTGAAGCTTTCTTT
TRBV6-1	-	TRBJ2-1	-	CASGWLGSNEQFF	TGTGCCAGCGGCTGGTTGGGTAGCAATGAGCAGTTCTTC
TRBV7-2	-	TRBJ2-2	-	CASSLERFLTGELFF	TGTGCCAGCAGCTTAGAAAGGTTCCTCACCGGGGAGCTGTTTTTT
TRBV7-8	few	TRBJ1-3	-	CASSLGLGRSGNTIYF	TGTGCCAGCAGCTTAGGGCTAGGACGCTCTGGAAACACCATATATTTT
TRBV6-2/TRBV6-3	few	TRBJ2-1	TRBD2	CASSYRGGLSYNEQFF	TGTGCCAGCAGTTACCGGGGGGGCCTATCCTACAATGAGCAGTTCTTC
TRBV7-3	-	TRBJ2-3	-	CASSLMGGPTDTQYF	TGTGCCAGCAGCTTAATGGGCGGACCCACAGATACGCAGTATTTT
TRBV7-2	-	TRBJ1-1	-	CASSLGRATNTEAFF	TGTGCCAGCAGCTTAGGGCGGGCGACGAACACTGAAGCTTTCTTT
TRBV15	few	TRBJ1-1	-	CATSRGTRDTEAFF	TGTGCCACCAGCAGAGGGACACGGGACACTGAAGCTTTCTTT
TRBV10-3	few	TRBJ1-2	TRBD1	CAIKAGGYGYTF	TGTGCCATCAAGGCAGGGGGCTATGGCTACACCTTC
TRBV12-3/TRBV12-4	-	TRBJ1-1	-	CASTMGGGPAFF	TGTGCCAGCACCATGGGGGGTGGTCCGGCTTTCTTT
TRBV6-1	-	TRBJ2-2	-	CASSVSRAGAGELFF	TGTGCCAGCAGTGTATCCCGGGCCGGAGCCGGGGAGCTGTTTTTT
TRBV4-1	many	TRBJ2-2	-	CASSQAPRGPNTGELFF	TGCGCCAGCAGCCAAGCCCCTCGGGGCCCGAACACCGGGGAGCTGTTTTTT
TRBV10-3	-	TRBJ1-3	TRBD1	CAIKQGAGGNTIYF	TGTGCCATCAAGCAGGGGGCGGGTGGAAACACCATATATTTT
TRBV7-6	few	TRBJ1-5	-	CASSLAAAGLTIQPQHF	TGTGCCAGCAGCTTAGCAGCGGCAGGTTTAACTATTCAGCCCCAGCATTTT